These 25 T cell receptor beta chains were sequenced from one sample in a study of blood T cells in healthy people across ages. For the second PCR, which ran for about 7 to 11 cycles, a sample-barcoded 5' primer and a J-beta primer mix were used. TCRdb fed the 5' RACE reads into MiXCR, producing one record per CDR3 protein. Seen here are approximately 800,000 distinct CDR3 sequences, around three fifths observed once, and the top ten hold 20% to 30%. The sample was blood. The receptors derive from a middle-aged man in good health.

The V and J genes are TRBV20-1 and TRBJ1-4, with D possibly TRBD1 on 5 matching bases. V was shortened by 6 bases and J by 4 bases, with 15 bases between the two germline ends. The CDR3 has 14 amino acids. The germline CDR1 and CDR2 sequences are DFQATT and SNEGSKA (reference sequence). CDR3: CSASHWGGNEKLFF. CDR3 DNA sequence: TGCAGTGCCTCACATTGGGGGGGTAATGAAAAACTGTTTTTT.

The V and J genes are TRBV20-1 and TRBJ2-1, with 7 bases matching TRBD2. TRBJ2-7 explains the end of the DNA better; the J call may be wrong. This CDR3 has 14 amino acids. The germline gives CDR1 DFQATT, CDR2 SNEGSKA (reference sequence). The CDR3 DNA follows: TGCAGTGCTAGAATGGCGGGAGCGTACAATGAGCAGTACTTC. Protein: CSARMAGAYNEQYF.

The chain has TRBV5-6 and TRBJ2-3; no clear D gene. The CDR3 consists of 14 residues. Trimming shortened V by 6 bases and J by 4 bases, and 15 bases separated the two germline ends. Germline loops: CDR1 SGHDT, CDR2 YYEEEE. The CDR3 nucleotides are TGTGCCAGCACAAAAGTAGGGCCCGCAGATACGCAGTATTTT. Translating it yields CASTKVGPADTQYF.

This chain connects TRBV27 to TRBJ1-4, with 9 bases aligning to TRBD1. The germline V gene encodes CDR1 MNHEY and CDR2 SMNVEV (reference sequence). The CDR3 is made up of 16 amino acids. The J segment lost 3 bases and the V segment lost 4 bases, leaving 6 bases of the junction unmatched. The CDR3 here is CASSSYRDRANEKLFF. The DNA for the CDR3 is TGTGCCAGCAGTTCTTACCGGGACAGGGCTAATGAAAAACTGTTTTTT.

The CDR3 DNA is TGTGCCAGCAGCCACCTCGGGTATACCGAGACCCAGTACTTC. This encodes CASSHLGYTETQYF. The chain couples TRBV4-2 to TRBJ2-5; D remains ambiguous. Germline CDR1 LGHNA, CDR2 YNFKEQ. The V gene lost 3 bases and the J gene lost 5 bases, with 13 bases spanning the gap. CDR3 length equals 14 residues.

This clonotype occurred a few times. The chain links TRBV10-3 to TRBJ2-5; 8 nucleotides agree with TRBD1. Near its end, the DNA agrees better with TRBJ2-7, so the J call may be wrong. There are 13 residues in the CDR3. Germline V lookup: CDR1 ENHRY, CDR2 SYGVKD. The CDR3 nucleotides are TGTGCCATCACCAAGACAGGGGTCGGCGAGCAGTACTTC. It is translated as CAITKTGVGEQYF.

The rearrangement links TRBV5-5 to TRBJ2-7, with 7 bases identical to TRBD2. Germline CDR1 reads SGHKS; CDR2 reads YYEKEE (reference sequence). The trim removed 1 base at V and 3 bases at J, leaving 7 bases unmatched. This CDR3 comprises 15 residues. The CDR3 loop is CASSLRRERYYEQYF. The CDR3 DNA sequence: TGTGCCAGCAGCTTGCGGCGGGAGCGCTACTACGAGCAGTACTTC. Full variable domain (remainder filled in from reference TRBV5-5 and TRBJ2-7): DAGVTQSPTHLIKTRGQQVTLRCSPISGHKSVSWYQQVLGQGPQFIFQYYEKEERGRGNFPDRFSARQFPNYSSELNVNALLLGDSALYLCASSLRRERYYEQYFGPGTRLTVT.

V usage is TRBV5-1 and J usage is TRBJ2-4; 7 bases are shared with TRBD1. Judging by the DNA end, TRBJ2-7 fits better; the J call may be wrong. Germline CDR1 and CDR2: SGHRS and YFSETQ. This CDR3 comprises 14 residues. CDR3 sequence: CASSFRDRRDEQYF. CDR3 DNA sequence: TGCGCCAGCAGCTTCCGGGACAGACGCGACGAGCAGTACTTC.

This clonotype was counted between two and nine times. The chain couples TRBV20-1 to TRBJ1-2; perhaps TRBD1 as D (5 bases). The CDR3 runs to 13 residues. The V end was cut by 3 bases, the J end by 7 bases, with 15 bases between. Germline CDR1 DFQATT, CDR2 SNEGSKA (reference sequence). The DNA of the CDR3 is TGCAGTGCTAGGCGAGCTGGGAGGGGTGGCTACACCTTC. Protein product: CSARRAGRGGYTF.

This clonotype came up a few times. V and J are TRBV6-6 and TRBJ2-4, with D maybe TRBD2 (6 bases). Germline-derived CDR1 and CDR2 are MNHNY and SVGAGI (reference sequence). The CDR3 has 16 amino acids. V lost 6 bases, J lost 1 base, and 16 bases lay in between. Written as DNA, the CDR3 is TGTGCCAGCAGCGGTCCGCGGGAAGGGGCCAAAAACATTCAGTACTTC. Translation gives CASSGPREGAKNIQYF.

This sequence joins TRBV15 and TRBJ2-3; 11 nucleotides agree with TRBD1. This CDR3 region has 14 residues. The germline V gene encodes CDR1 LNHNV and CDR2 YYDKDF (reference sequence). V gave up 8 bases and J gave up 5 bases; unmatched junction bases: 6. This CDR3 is CATSRTGGVDTQYF. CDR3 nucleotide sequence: TGTGCCACCTCGAGGACAGGGGGCGTAGATACGCAGTATTTT.

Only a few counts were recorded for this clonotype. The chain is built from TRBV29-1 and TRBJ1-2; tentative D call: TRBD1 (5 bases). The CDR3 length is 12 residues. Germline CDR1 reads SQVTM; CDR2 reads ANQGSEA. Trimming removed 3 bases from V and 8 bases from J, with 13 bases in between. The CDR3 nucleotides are TGCAGCGTTGAGGGGCAGTCCGTCGGCTACACCTTC. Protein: CSVEGQSVGYTF.

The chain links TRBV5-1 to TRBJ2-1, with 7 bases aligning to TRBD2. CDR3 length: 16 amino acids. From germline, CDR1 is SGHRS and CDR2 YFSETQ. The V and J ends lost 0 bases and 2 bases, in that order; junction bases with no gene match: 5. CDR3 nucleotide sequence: TGCGCCAGCAGCTTGGCCCTAGCGGAGGCCTACAATGAGCAGTTCTTC. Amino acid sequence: CASSLALAEAYNEQFF.

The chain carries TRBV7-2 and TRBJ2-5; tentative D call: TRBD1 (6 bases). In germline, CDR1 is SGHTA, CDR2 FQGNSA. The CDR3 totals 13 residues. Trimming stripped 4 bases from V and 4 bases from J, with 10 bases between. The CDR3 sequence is CASSSGQSETQYF. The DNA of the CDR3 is TGTGCCAGCAGCTCAGGACAGTCAGAGACCCAGTACTTC.

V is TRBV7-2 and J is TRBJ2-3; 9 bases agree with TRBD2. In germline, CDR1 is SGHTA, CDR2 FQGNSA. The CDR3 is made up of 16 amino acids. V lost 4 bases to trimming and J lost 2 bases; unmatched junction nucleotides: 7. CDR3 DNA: TGTGCCAGCAGCTCAGTACTAGCGGGCTTCACAGATACGCAGTATTTT. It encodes CASSSVLAGFTDTQYF.

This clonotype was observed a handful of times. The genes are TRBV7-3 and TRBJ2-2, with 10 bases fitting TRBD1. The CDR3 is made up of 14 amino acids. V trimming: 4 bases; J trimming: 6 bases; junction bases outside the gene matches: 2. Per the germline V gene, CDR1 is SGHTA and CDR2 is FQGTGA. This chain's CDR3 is CASSSGQGAGELFF. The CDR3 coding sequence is TGTGCCAGCAGCTCAGGACAGGGGGCCGGGGAGCTGTTTTTT.

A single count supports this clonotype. CDR3 sequence (DNA): TGTGCCACCAGGCCTACCGGGAAAGGGGATGGGAATGAGCAGTTCTTC. Residues: CATRPTGKGDGNEQFF. This chain uses TRBV24-1 with TRBJ2-1; tentatively, D is TRBD1 or TRBD2 (5 bases each). The germline V gene encodes CDR1 KGHDR and CDR2 SFDVKD. V was trimmed by 7 bases and J by 7 bases, leaving 22 bases between them. The CDR3 runs 16 residues.

DNA of the CDR3: TGTGCCAGCAGCTCCAGGGGACAGGGGGCTCAAGTTTATGGCTACACCTTC. Translating it yields CASSSRGQGAQVYGYTF. The chain links TRBV7-2 to TRBJ1-2, with 12 bases fitting TRBD1. Germline V lookup: CDR1 SGHTA, CDR2 FQGNSA. This CDR3 contains 17 residues. J gave up 5 bases and V 4 bases, and 11 bases lay outside the gene matches.

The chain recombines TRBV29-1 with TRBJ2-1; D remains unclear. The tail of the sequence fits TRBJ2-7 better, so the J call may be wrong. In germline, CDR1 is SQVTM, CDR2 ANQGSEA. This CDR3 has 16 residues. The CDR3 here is CSVESVSRGSTYEQYF. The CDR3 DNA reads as TGCAGCGTTGAATCTGTTTCCCGCGGTTCTACCTACGAGCAGTACTTC.

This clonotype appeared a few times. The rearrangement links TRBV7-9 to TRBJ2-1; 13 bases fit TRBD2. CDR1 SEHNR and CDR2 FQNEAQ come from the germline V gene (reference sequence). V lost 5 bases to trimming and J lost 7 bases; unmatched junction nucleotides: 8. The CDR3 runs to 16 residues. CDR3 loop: CASSAPLAGGKNEQFF. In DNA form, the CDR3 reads TGTGCCAGCAGCGCCCCACTAGCGGGAGGGAAAAATGAGCAGTTCTTC. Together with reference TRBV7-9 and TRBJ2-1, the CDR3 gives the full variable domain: DTGVSQNPRHKITKRGQNVTFRCDPISEHNRLYWYRQTLGQGPEFLTYFQNEAQLEKSRLLSDRFSAERPKGSFSTLEIQRTEQGDSAMYLCASSAPLAGGKNEQFFGPGTRLTVL.

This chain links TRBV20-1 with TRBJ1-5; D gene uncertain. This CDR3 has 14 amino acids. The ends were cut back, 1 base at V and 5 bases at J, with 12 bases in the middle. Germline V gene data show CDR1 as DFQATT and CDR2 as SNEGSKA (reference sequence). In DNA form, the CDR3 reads TGCAGTGCTAGAGTAGGCCAGGTGGATCAGCCCCAGCATTTT. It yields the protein CSARVGQVDQPQHF.

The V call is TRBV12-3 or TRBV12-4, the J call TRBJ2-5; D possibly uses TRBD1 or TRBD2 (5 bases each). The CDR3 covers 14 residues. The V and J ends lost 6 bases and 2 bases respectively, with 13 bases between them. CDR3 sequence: CASSSGTQQETQYF. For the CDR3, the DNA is TGTGCCAGCAGCTCCGGGACGCAGCAAGAGACCCAGTACTTC.

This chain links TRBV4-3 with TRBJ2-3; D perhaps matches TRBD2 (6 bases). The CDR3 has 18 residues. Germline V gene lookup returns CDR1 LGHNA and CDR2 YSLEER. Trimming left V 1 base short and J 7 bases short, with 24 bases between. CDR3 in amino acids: CASSQAGVAASPYHTQYF. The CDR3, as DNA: TGCGCCAGCAGCCAAGCCGGAGTAGCGGCCTCTCCTTACCATACGCAGTATTTT.

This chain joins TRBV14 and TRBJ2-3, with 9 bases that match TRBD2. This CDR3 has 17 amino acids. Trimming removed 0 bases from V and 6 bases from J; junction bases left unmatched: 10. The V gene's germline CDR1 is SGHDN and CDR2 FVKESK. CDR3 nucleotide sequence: TGTGCCAGCAGCCAAGATCCCCTGGCGGGGGGGCGTGATACGCAGTATTTT. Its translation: CASSQDPLAGGRDTQYF.

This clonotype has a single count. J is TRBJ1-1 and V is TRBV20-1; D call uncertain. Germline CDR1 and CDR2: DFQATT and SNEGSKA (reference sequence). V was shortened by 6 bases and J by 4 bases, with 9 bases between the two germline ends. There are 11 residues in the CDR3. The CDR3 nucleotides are TGCAGTGCCCCAACCAGCACTGAAGCTTTCTTT. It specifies CSAPTSTEAFF.